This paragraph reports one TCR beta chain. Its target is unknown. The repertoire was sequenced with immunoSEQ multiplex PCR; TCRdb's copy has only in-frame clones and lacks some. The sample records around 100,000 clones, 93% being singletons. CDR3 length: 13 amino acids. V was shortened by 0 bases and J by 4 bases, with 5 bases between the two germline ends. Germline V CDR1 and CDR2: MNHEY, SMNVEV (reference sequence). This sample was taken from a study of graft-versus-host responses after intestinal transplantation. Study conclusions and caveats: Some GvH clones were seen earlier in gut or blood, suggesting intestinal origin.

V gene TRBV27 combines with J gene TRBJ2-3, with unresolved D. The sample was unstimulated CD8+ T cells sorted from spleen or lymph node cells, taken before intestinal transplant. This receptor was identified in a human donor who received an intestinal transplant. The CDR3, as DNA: TGTGCCAGCAGTTTATCGGCCCCAGATACGCAGTATTTT. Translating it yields CASSLSAPDTQYF.